The clone carrying this T cell receptor beta chain was detected only once. Trimming pared 6 bases from V and 8 bases from J, leaving 27 bases between. The germline CDR1 and CDR2 sequences are MDHEN and SYDVKM. This CDR3 is built from 17 residues. TCRdb processed the RT-PCR reads anew with MiXCR; each CDR3 protein has one entry. Found here are about 700,000 distinct CDR3 sequences, approximately 15% of them singletons; the top ten hold roughly 3.9%. The clonotype comes from a female donor in good health, serving as a healthy control. V and J are TRBV28 and TRBJ2-3; perhaps TRBD2 as D (7 bases). The material sequenced was memory CD4+ T cells from blood. Written as DNA, the CDR3 is TGTGCCAGCAGCTCCCCCCAGACGGGGGGCCTCCGGGGTACGCAGTATTTT. This encodes CASSSPQTGGLRGTQYF. The full variable domain, rest sourced from reference TRBV28 and TRBJ2-3, is DVKVTQSSRYLVKRTGEKVFLECVQDMDHENMFWYRQDPGLGLRLIYFSYDVKMKEKGDIPEGYSVSREKKERFSLILESASTNQTSMYLCASSSPQTGGLRGTQYFGPGTRLTVL.